These 25 T cell receptor beta chains came from one sample sequenced in a study of blood T cell repertoires in COVID-19. The table came from immunoSEQ multiplex PCR; TCRdb's copy has only in-frame clones and leaves some out. The data contain about 200,000 clones, 83% of them singletons. Specimen: peripheral blood. These TCRs come from a woman aged 40 to 50 with active or convalescent COVID-19.

This clone was seen a handful of times. The V and J genes are TRBV19 and TRBJ2-3; 11 nucleotides line up with TRBD2. The CDR3 extends over 19 amino acids. Germline trimming cut 5 bases from V and 1 base from J; bases unmatched to any gene: 14. Germline CDR1 reads LNHDA; CDR2 reads SQIVND (reference sequence). The CDR3: CASSLSLAGGPRGTDTQYF. In DNA, the CDR3 is TGTGCCAGTAGTTTATCCTTAGCGGGAGGGCCTCGGGGCACAGATACGCAGTATTTT.

The chain combines TRBV11-3 with TRBJ2-1; TRBD1 matches at 8 bases. The length of the CDR3 is 15 residues. After removal of 4 bases from V and 4 bases from J, the junction contained 6 bases not matched to a gene. Germline-derived CDR1 and CDR2 are SGHNT and YENEEA. The CDR3 region has the DNA TGTGCCAGCAGCTCGGCAGGACAGGGATACAATGAGCAGTTCTTC. Translation gives CASSSAGQGYNEQFF.

The chain employs TRBV9 and TRBJ2-3; 9 bases line up with TRBD1. CDR1 is SGDLS, CDR2 YYNGEE, per germline. V trimming: 6 bases; J trimming: 0 bases; junction bases outside the gene matches: 14. The CDR3 totals 18 residues. The CDR3 reads CASTLTPGQGSSTDTQYF. CDR3 in DNA: TGTGCCAGCACCCTCACCCCGGGACAGGGTTCTAGCACAGATACGCAGTATTTT.

In this sample, this clone turned up a few times. The J gene is TRBJ2-2, the V gene TRBV24-1; TRBD1 matches at 7 bases. The CDR3 contains 17 residues. V lost 0 bases and J lost 1; bases outside the gene matches: 4. CDR1 is KGHDR, CDR2 SFDVKD, per germline. CDR3 sequence: CATSDLRGTENTGELFF. Written as DNA, the CDR3 is TGTGCCACCAGTGATTTGCGAGGGACAGAGAACACCGGGGAGCTGTTTTTT.

The chain's CDR3 is CAIRAWTGDNSPLHF. CDR3 bases: TGTGCCATCAGAGCTTGGACAGGGGATAATTCACCCCTCCACTTT. The genes are TRBV10-3 and TRBJ1-6; 9 bases agree with TRBD1. This CDR3 comprises 15 residues. V lost 6 bases to trimming and J lost 5 bases; unmatched junction nucleotides: 5. Germline V CDR1 and CDR2: ENHRY, SYGVKD.

V usage is TRBV3-1 (or the pseudogene TRBV3-2) and J usage is TRBJ2-1, with TRBD2 identical over 12 bases. The trim removed 0 bases at V and 0 bases at J, leaving 6 bases unmatched. The CDR3 is 19 amino acids. Looked up from germline, CDR1 is LGHDT and CDR2 is YNNKEL (reference sequence). CDR3 nucleotides: TGTGCCAGCAGCCAAGATTCACTAGCGGGAGGACCCTCCTACAATGAGCAGTTCTTC. Translation: CASSQDSLAGGPSYNEQFF.

The chain combines TRBV18 with TRBJ1-4, with D hard to call. The germline V gene encodes CDR1 KGHSH and CDR2 LQKENI. V was clipped by 3 bases and J by 8 bases, with 7 bases between them. The CDR3 runs 12 residues. This CDR3 is CASSPDEEKLFF. The CDR3 nucleotides are TGTGCCAGCTCACCCGATGAGGAAAAACTGTTTTTT.

J is TRBJ1-5 and V is TRBV18; 7 bases line up with TRBD1. Unmatched junction bases numbered 11, after V lost 6 bases and J lost 6 bases. The germline gives CDR1 KGHSH, CDR2 LQKENI. The CDR3 has 15 residues. CDR3 sequence: CASSLTGYGSQPQHF. CDR3 in DNA: TGTGCCAGCTCGCTGACAGGGTATGGGAGTCAGCCCCAGCATTTT. Filled out from reference TRBV18 and TRBJ1-5, the complete variable domain reads NAGVMQNPRHLVRRRGQEARLRCSPMKGHSHVYWYRQLPEEGLKFMVYLQKENIIDESGMPKERFSAEFPKEGPSILRIQQVVRGDSAAYFCASSLTGYGSQPQHFGDGTRLSIL.

The chain links TRBV30 to TRBJ1-1; 8 nucleotides match TRBD1. Germline V gives CDR1 GTSNPN, CDR2 SVGIG (reference sequence). The trim removed 4 bases at V and 4 bases at J, leaving 11 bases unmatched. This CDR3 is 15 amino acids long. CDR3: CAWNGGQGLATEAFF. The CDR3 DNA follows: TGTGCCTGGAATGGTGGACAGGGACTGGCCACTGAAGCTTTCTTT.

This sequence joins TRBV28 and TRBJ1-3; D call uncertain. CDR3 length: 14 residues. CDR1 and CDR2 from the germline V gene are MDHEN and SYDVKM. Trimming pared 3 bases from V and 3 bases from J, leaving 9 bases between. CDR3 in DNA: TGTGCCAGCAGTTTGAGGGCTCTTGGAAACACCATATATTTT. Protein sequence: CASSLRALGNTIYF. Complete variable domain (other parts from reference TRBV28 and TRBJ1-3): DVKVTQSSRYLVKRTGEKVFLECVQDMDHENMFWYRQDPGLGLRLIYFSYDVKMKEKGDIPEGYSVSREKKERFSLILESASTNQTSMYLCASSLRALGNTIYFGEGSWLTVV.

This rearrangement joins TRBV2 to TRBJ1-1, with TRBD1 matching 10 bases. The V and J ends lost 6 bases and 5 bases, in that order; junction bases with no gene match: 6. Germline V gives CDR1 SNHLY, CDR2 FYNNEI. The length of the CDR3 is 14 residues. CDR3 DNA: TGTGCCAGCAGGGTGACAGGGGGCGGTACTGAAGCTTTCTTT. Translating it yields CASRVTGGGTEAFF.

The V call is TRBV5-6, the J call TRBJ2-2; D not certain. V was pared by 2 bases and J by 0 bases, with 8 bases between. This CDR3 has 15 amino acids. Looked up from germline, CDR1 is SGHDT and CDR2 is YYEEEE. In DNA form, the CDR3 reads TGTGCCAGCAGCTTTGTCAGCGCGAACACCGGGGAGCTGTTTTTT. Translating gives CASSFVSANTGELFF.

The chain employs TRBV28 and TRBJ2-6, with 10 bases that match TRBD1. CDR3 length: 16 amino acids. Germline loops: CDR1 MDHEN, CDR2 SYDVKM. With V trimmed by 6 bases and J by 0 bases, 2 bases remained unmatched. In DNA form, the CDR3 reads TGTGCCAGCAGGGGACAGGGGCCCTCTGGGGCCAACGTCCTGACTTTC. Its protein product is CASRGQGPSGANVLTF.

For this clone: One junction end does not reproduce the germline sequence, and a read error may be involved. The rearrangement uses TRBV4-1 and TRBJ1-1; D not resolved. Germline V CDR1 and CDR2: MGHRA, YSYEKL. The CDR3 sequence is 11 residues long. DNA of the CDR3: TGCGCCAGCAGCCAAAGTGGGCAGTCTCTTTTC. This gives the protein CASSQSGQSLF.

The chain joins TRBV24-1 to TRBJ1-4; 8 bases are a match to TRBD1. The CDR3 is made up of 15 amino acids. The J segment lost 8 bases and the V segment lost 4 bases, leaving 8 bases of the junction unmatched. The germline V gene encodes CDR1 KGHDR and CDR2 SFDVKD. The CDR3 coding sequence is TGTGCCACCAGTGACTCCAGGGGGCTCGGGGAAAAACTGTTTTTT. This translates into CATSDSRGLGEKLFF.

The chain employs TRBV27 and TRBJ2-5; 8 positions agree with TRBD2. The CDR3 loop spans 12 amino acids. V shed 10 bases, J shed 5 bases, and the junction held 6 bases outside the gene matches. Per germline, CDR1 MNHEY and CDR2 SMNVEV (reference sequence). The CDR3 DNA follows: TGTGCCACCGGGGGGGGGTGGGAGACCCAGTACTTC. Protein: CATGGGWETQYF.

This clone has more than one count but fewer than ten. This chain connects TRBV29-1 to TRBJ2-2; 12 nucleotides agree with TRBD1. Germline V gene lookup returns CDR1 SQVTM and CDR2 ANQGSEA. CDR3 length: 14 amino acids. V shed 6 bases and J 5 bases; nucleotides not matched to a gene: 4. This CDR3 reads CSVGQGARTGELFF. CDR3 nucleotide sequence: TGCAGCGTGGGACAGGGGGCGCGAACCGGGGAGCTGTTTTTT.

V and J are TRBV5-1 and TRBJ1-5; TRBD1 is a possible D gene (5 bases). Between the trimmed V and J ends, which lost 4 bases and 2 bases, there was a span of 19 bases. CDR3 length equals 17 residues. Germline CDR1 is SGHRS and CDR2 is YFSETQ. CDR3 sequence: CASSQGDYAIRNQPQHF. For the CDR3, the DNA is TGCGCCAGCAGCCAAGGGGACTATGCAATACGCAATCAGCCCCAGCATTTT. The whole variable domain, filled in from reference TRBV5-1 and TRBJ1-5, reads KAGVTQTPRYLIKTRGQQVTLSCSPISGHRSVSWYQQTPGQGLQFLFEYFSETQRNKGNFPGRFSGRQFSNSRSEMNVSTLELGDSALYLCASSQGDYAIRNQPQHFGDGTRLSIL.

This clone turned up a few times. This chain's CDR3 is CASTGLGYGYTF. For the CDR3, the DNA is TGTGCCAGCACAGGGCTTGGCTATGGCTACACCTTC. The chain recombines TRBV27 with TRBJ1-2; maybe TRBD1 (5 bases). V shed 7 bases and J shed 4 bases, with 10 bases lying between them. Per germline, CDR1 MNHEY and CDR2 SMNVEV (reference sequence). CDR3 length: 12 amino acids.

The V gene is TRBV6-2 or TRBV6-3, the J gene TRBJ1-2; unclear D gene. CDR1 and CDR2 from the germline V gene are MNHEY and SVGEGT. The CDR3 runs to 15 residues. V was pared by 2 bases and J by 2 bases, with 12 bases between. The CDR3 DNA reads TGTGCCAGCAGTTACAGGCCGGGAGGGAACTATGGCTACACCTTC. This sequence encodes CASSYRPGGNYGYTF.

This clone was recorded a few times. The rearrangement joins TRBV7-9 to TRBJ1-1; the D gene is possibly TRBD1 (5 bases). The V gene's germline CDR1 is SEHNR and CDR2 FQNEAQ (reference sequence). Trimming cost V 3 bases and J 1 base, with 9 bases left between them. The CDR3 has 14 amino acids. The CDR3, as DNA: TGTGCCAGCAGCTTCGGGGGAAGGAACACTGAAGCTTTCTTT. This translates into CASSFGGRNTEAFF.

The rearrangement links TRBV7-9 to TRBJ2-7, with 7 positions matching TRBD2. This CDR3 is built from 14 residues. The germline V gene has CDR1 SEHNR and CDR2 FQNEAQ (reference sequence). Trimming at V came to 4 bases and at J to 0 bases, leaving 3 bases not matched to a gene. DNA for the CDR3: TGTGCCAGCAGCTACCCGGGGGGCTCCTACGAGCAGTACTTC. Translation: CASSYPGGSYEQYF.

This chain uses TRBV24-1 with TRBJ2-5, with TRBD1 matching over 11 bases. CDR3 length: 16 residues. The V and J ends lost 1 base and 5 bases, in that order; junction bases with no gene match: 5. The V gene's germline CDR1 is KGHDR and CDR2 SFDVKD. DNA for the CDR3: TGTGCCACCAGTGATTTCGGACAGGGGGCAGGGGAGACCCAGTACTTC. Translated: CATSDFGQGAGETQYF.

The V call is TRBV24-1, the J call TRBJ2-1; 10 nucleotides agree with TRBD2. The germline CDR1 and CDR2 sequences are KGHDR and SFDVKD. The V and J ends lost 2 bases and 1 base, in that order; junction bases with no gene match: 4. The CDR3 runs 17 residues. CDR3 DNA: TGTGCCACCAGTGATTGGGCTAGCGGGAGTTCCTACAATGAGCAGTTCTTC. It codes for CATSDWASGSSYNEQFF.

The chain uses TRBV12-3 or TRBV12-4 and TRBJ2-1; D is undetermined. This CDR3 spans 13 amino acids. V shed 1 base and J shed 6 bases, with 7 bases lying between them. The CDR3 loop reads CASSLDASNEQFF. The CDR3 DNA reads as TGTGCCAGCAGTTTAGATGCTAGCAATGAGCAGTTCTTC.